The TCR beta chain under discussion was sequenced for a study of blood T cells in healthy people across ages. V was cut by 7 bases and J by 5 bases, with 17 bases left in between. The CDR3 covers 14 residues. This clonotype appeared a few times. PCR was performed a second time for about 7 to 12 cycles using a sample-barcoded 5' primer and a J-beta primer mix. TCRdb fed the 5' RACE reads into MiXCR, producing one record per CDR3 protein. The profile covers about 1.4 million distinct CDR3 sequences, with approximately 63% appearing a single time and over 5% taken by the ten largest. The clonotype comes from a man in his late teens or twenties in good health. V usage is TRBV12-3 or TRBV12-4 and J usage is TRBJ1-2, with D unresolved. The sample comprised blood. The CDR3 bases are TGTGCCAGCACCCTCAATCCTACCTATTATGGCTACACCTTC. Its translation: CASTLNPTYYGYTF.